This is a list of T cell receptor beta chains from one sample in a study of blood T cell repertoires in COVID-19. Some clones are missing from TCRdb's copy, which holds only in-frame ones; the method was immunoSEQ multiplex PCR. Of around 140,000 clones in the sample, around 88% are singletons; the top ten hold more than 3.5%. Sequenced material: peripheral blood. The receptors originated from a man in his sixties with COVID-19, enrolled during active disease. The CDR3 runs from the conserved cysteine through the conserved F or W. D genes are given only for firm matches. Size is omitted from some rows. Given values are once, few, many or a class for expanded clones.

J gene | clone size | V gene | D gene | CDR3 DNA | CDR3 protein
TRBJ2-1 | NA | TRBV6-6 | NA | TGTGCCAGCAGTTACTCGATACAGAGCTCCTACAATGAGCAGTTCTTC | CASSYSIQSSYNEQFF
TRBJ2-1 | NA | TRBV2 | NA | TGTGCCAGCAGTGAAGGTTTTAGCGAGGACAATGAGCAGTTCTTC | CASSEGFSEDNEQFF
TRBJ2-3 | NA | TRBV6-5 | TRBD1 | TGTGCCAGCAAGGGGGCGGGTGTCACAGATACGCAGTATTTT | CASKGAGVTDTQYF
TRBJ1-1 | NA | TRBV19 | NA | TGTGCCAGTAGTATCCCAGGGGCGGTTAACACTGAAGCTTTCTTT | CASSIPGAVNTEAFF
TRBJ2-3 | NA | TRBV3-1/TRBV3-2 | TRBD2 | TGTGCCAGCAGCCATCGGACTAGCGGGGGGGCTGGTACGCAGTATTTT | CASSHRTSGGAGTQYF
TRBJ1-2 | NA | TRBV4-1 | NA | TGCGCCAGCAGCCAAGATGAGGGCAAGCTCTATGGCTACACCTTC | CASSQDEGKLYGYTF
TRBJ1-4 | NA | TRBV28 | NA | TGTGCCAGCAGTTCCCACAGGGAATCTAATGAAAAACTGTTTTTT | CASSSHRESNEKLFF
TRBJ1-6 | NA | TRBV15 | TRBD1 | TGTGCCACCAGCCGAACCGGGACAGTCGGTTCACCCCTCCACTTT | CATSRTGTVGSPLHF
TRBJ1-1 | NA | TRBV29-1 | NA | TGCAGCGCCGACAGAGTGAACACTGAAGCTTTCTTT | CSADRVNTEAFF
TRBJ2-7 | NA | TRBV7-2 | TRBD2 | TGTGCCAGCAGCATCGGACTAGCGGGGGTCTACGAGCAGTACTTC | CASSIGLAGVYEQYF
TRBJ2-1 | NA | TRBV7-2 | NA | TGTGCCAGCAGCTTAGACGGGGTCAATGAGCAGTTCTTC | CASSLDGVNEQFF
TRBJ1-4 | NA | TRBV24-1 | NA | TGTGCCACCAGTGATGCAGGGGTGTTTTTT | CATSDAGVFF
TRBJ1-4 | NA | TRBV10-1 | NA | TGCGCCAGCACCAATGGCTCTTTTTTT | CASTNGSFF
TRBJ2-6 | NA | TRBV9 | NA | TGTGCCAGCAGCGTAGCACAGGCTGGGGCCAACGTCCTGACTTTC | CASSVAQAGANVLTF
TRBJ2-7 | NA | TRBV6-5 | NA | TGTGCCAGCAGTTCGGTCAGGGTTGGCGAGCAGTACTTC | CASSSVRVGEQYF
TRBJ1-1 | NA | TRBV10-2 | NA | TGCGCCAGCAGTGAGTCGACGGACATGAGGACTGAAGCTTTCTTT | CASSESTDMRTEAFF
TRBJ1-1 | NA | TRBV12-5 | NA | TGTGCTAGTGGTTTGGTAATGGGGGGTTGGACTGAAGCTTTCTTT | CASGLVMGGWTEAFF
TRBJ1-1 | NA | TRBV11-3 | TRBD1 | TGTGCCAGCAGGGGACAGGACACTGAAGCTTTCTTT | CASRGQDTEAFF
TRBJ2-2 | few | TRBV12-5 | NA | TGTGCTAGTGGTTTAGCAACGAACACCGGGGAGCTGTTTTTT | CASGLATNTGELFF
TRBJ1-1 | NA | TRBV5-1 | TRBD1 | TGCGCCAGCAGCTTGGATGGGACAGGGGACACTGAAGCTTTCTTT | CASSLDGTGDTEAFF
TRBJ2-1 | NA | TRBV29-1 | NA | TGCAGCGTTGATATTGGGGGGAGTTACAATGAGCAGTTCTTC | CSVDIGGSYNEQFF
TRBJ2-7 | NA | TRBV6-5 | NA | TGTGCCAGCAGTCCTAACAGGGGAGGCGAGCAGTACTTC | CASSPNRGGEQYF
TRBJ1-6 | NA | TRBV4-3 | TRBD1 | TGCGCCAGCAGCCAAGAGGGACAGGTTTATAATTCACCCCTCCACTTT | CASSQEGQVYNSPLHF
TRBJ1-2 | NA | TRBV6-5 | NA | TGTGCCAGCAGTCTGACTGAGTATGGCTACACCTTC | CASSLTEYGYTF
TRBJ1-1 | once | TRBV5-4 | TRBD1 | TGTGCCAGCAGGTCGGGACAGGGGTTGGGGATGAACACTGAAGCTTTCTTT | CASRSGQGLGMNTEAFF
TRBJ2-2 | NA | TRBV2 | TRBD1 | TGTGCCAGCAGCGCCGACAGGGTCCAGGCCGGGGAGCTGTTTTTT | CASSADRVQAGELFF
TRBJ2-7 | NA | TRBV13 | TRBD2 | TGTGCCAGCAGCCCCCAGAGCGGGGTAGTTAACGAGCAGTACTTC | CASSPQSGVVNEQYF
TRBJ1-1 | NA | TRBV18 | NA | TGTGCCAGCTCACAATTCGGACGGGCGGCGGGAAACACTGAAGCTTTCTTT | CASSQFGRAAGNTEAFF